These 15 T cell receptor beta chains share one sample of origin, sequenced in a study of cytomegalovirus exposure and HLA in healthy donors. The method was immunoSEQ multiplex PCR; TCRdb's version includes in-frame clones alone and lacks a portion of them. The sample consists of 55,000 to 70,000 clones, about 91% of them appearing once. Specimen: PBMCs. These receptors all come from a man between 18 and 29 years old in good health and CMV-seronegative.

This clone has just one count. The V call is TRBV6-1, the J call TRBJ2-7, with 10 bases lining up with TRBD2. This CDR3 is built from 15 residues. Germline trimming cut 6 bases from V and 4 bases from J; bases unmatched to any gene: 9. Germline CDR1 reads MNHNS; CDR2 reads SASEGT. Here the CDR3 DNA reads TGTGCCAGCAGAACCCTAGCGGGAGAGGGATACGAGCAGTACTTC. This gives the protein CASRTLAGEGYEQYF.

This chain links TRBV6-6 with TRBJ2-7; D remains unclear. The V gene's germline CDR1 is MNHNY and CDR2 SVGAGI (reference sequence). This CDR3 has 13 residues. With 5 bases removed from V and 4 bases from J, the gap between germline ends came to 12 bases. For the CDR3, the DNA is TGTGCCAGCAGTACCCCGTATGAGTACGAGCAGTACTTC. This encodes CASSTPYEYEQYF.

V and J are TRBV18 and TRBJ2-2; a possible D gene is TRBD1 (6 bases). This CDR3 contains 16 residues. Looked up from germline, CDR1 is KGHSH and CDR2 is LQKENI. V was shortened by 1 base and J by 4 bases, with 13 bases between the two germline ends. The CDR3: CASSPRTGIGTGELFF. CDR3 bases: TGTGCCAGCTCACCACGAACAGGGATCGGCACCGGGGAGCTGTTTTTT.

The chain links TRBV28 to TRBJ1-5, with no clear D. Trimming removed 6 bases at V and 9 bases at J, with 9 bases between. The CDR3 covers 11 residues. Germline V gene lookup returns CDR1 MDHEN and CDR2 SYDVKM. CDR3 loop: CASSPGRPQHF. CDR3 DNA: TGTGCCAGCAGCCCTGGTAGGCCCCAGCATTTT. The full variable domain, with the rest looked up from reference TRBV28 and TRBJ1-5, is DVKVTQSSRYLVKRTGEKVFLECVQDMDHENMFWYRQDPGLGLRLIYFSYDVKMKEKGDIPEGYSVSREKKERFSLILESASTNQTSMYLCASSPGRPQHFGDGTRLSIL.

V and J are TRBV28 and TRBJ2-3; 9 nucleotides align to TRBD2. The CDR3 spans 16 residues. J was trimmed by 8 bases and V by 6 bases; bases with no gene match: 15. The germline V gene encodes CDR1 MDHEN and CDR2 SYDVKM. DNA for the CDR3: TGTGCCAGCAGCTCCCATACTAGCGGGTCTCAAGCTACGCAGTATTTT. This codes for CASSSHTSGSQATQYF.

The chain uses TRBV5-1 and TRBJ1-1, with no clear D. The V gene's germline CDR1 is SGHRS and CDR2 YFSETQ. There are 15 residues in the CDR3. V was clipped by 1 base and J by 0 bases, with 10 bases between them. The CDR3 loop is CASSLTTTLNTEAFF. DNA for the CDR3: TGCGCCAGCAGCTTGACTACGACTCTGAACACTGAAGCTTTCTTT.

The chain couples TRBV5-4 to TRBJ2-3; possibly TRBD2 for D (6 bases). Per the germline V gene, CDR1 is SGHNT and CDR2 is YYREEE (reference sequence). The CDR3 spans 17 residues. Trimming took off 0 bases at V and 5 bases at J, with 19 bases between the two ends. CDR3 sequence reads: CASSLEKTGAGKDTQYF. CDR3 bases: TGTGCCAGCAGCTTGGAGAAAACGGGAGCAGGGAAAGATACGCAGTATTTT.

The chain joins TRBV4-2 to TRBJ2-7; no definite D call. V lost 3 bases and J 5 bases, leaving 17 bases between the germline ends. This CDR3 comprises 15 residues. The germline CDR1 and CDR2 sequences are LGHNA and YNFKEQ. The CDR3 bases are TGTGCCAGCAGCCAGTCTCCTTTCGAGCTCCACGAGCAGTACTTC. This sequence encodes CASSQSPFELHEQYF.

For the CDR3, the DNA is TGTGCCAGCAGTTCACCGGGACACACAAATGAAGCTTTCTTT. Its protein is CASSSPGHTNEAFF. The genes are TRBV6-1 and TRBJ1-1, with D possibly being TRBD1 (6 bases). Germline-derived CDR1 and CDR2 are MNHNS and SASEGT. The ends were cut back, 5 bases at V and 7 bases at J, with 17 bases in the middle. This CDR3 is 14 amino acids long.

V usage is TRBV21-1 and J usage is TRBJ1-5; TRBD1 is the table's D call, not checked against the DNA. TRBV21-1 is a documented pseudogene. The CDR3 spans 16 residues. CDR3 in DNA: TGTGCCGACAACCGGGGAGGCAGGGGGTATAATCAGCCCCAGCATTTT. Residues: CADNRGGRGYNQPQHF.

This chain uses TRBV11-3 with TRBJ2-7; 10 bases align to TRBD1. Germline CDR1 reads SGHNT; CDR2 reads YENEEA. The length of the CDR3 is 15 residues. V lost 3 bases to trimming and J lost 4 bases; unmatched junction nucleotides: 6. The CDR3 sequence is CASSFSGTGEYEQYF. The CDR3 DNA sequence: TGTGCCAGCAGCTTCTCCGGGACAGGGGAATACGAGCAGTACTTC.

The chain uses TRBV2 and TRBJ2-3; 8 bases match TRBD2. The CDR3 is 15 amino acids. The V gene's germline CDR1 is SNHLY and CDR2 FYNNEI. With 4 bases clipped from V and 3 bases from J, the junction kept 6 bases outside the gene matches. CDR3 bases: TGTGCCAGCAGTGTGAGCGGGAGAGGGACAGATACGCAGTATTTT. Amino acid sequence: CASSVSGRGTDTQYF.

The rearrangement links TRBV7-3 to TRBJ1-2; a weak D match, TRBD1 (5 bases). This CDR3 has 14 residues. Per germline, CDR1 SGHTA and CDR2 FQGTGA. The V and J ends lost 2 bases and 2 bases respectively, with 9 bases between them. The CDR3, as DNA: TGTGCCAGCAGCTTATTCGCAGGGAACTATGGCTACACCTTC. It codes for CASSLFAGNYGYTF. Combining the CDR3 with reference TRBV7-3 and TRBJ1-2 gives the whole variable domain GAGVSQTPSNKVTEKGKYVELRCDPISGHTALYWYRQSLGQGPEFLIYFQGTGAADDSGLPNDRFFAVRPEGSVSTLKIQRTERGDSAVYLCASSLFAGNYGYTFGSGTRLTVV.

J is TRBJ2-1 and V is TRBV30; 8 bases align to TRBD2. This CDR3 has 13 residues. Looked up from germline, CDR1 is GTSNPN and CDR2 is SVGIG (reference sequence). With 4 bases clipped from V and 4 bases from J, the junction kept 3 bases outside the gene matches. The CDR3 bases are TGTGCCTGGATAACTAGCGGTTACAATGAGCAGTTCTTC. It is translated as CAWITSGYNEQFF.

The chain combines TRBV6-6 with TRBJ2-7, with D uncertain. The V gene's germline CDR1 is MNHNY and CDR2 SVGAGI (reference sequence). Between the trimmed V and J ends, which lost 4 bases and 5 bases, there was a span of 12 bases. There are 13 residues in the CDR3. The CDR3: CASSSSGRDEQYF. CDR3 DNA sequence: TGTGCCAGCAGTTCCTCGGGCAGAGACGAGCAGTACTTC.